These 5 T cell receptor beta chains originate from one sample sequenced in a study of long-term antiretroviral therapy in people with HIV. Sequencing relied on immunoSEQ assay v3.0, run at survey level. The repertoire was sequenced with immunoSEQ multiplex PCR; TCRdb's copy has only in-frame clones and lacks some. The sample comprises around 20,000 clones, around three quarters of which are singletons, and approximately 6.9% rests with the top ten. Sequenced here: unsorted PBMCs, sampled 2.2 years after starting antiretroviral therapy. The receptors here all came from a man between 45 and 60 years old with HIV.

The rearrangement links TRBV9 to TRBJ2-1; D ambiguous. This CDR3 is 13 amino acids long. In germline, CDR1 is SGDLS, CDR2 YYNGEE. V lost 4 bases and J lost 4, with 9 bases in between. CDR3 loop: CASSPSTYNEQFF. The CDR3 DNA is TGTGCCAGCAGCCCTAGTACGTACAATGAGCAGTTCTTC.

V usage is TRBV9 and J usage is TRBJ1-2, with TRBD1 identical over 8 bases. J lost 11 bases, V lost 0 bases, and 6 bases had no gene match. CDR1 is SGDLS and CDR2 is YYNGEE in the germline V gene. This CDR3 comprises 13 residues. The CDR3 here is CASSVGRTGRYTF. The CDR3 nucleotides read TGTGCCAGCAGCGTAGGCAGGACAGGGCGATACACCTTC.

The chain couples TRBV5-6 to TRBJ1-1; the D is unclear. The CDR3 has 12 residues. V shed 4 bases and J shed 3 bases, with 7 bases lying between them. Germline V gene sequence: CDR1 SGHDT, CDR2 YYEEEE. In DNA form, the CDR3 reads TGTGCCAGCAGCCTGGAGGACACTGAAGCTTTCTTT. Translating it yields CASSLEDTEAFF.

This clone was found a few times. The V and J genes are TRBV7-6 and TRBJ2-5, with D perhaps matching TRBD1 (5 bases). V was pared by 6 bases and J by 2 bases, with 13 bases between. This CDR3 has 14 residues. Germline V gene sequence: CDR1 SGHVS, CDR2 FNYEAQ. The CDR3 loop is CASRPEPGQETQYF. The CDR3 nucleotides are TGTGCCAGCAGACCCGAGCCAGGGCAAGAGACCCAGTACTTC.

The V call is TRBV5-4, the J call TRBJ2-7; 10 bases map to TRBD2. The V and J ends lost 0 bases and 0 bases, in that order; junction bases with no gene match: 3. This CDR3 has 16 residues. CDR1 and CDR2 from the germline V gene are SGHNT and YYREEE (reference sequence). The CDR3: CASSLGAGGGSYEQYF. The CDR3 DNA reads TGTGCCAGCAGCTTGGGAGCGGGAGGGGGCTCCTACGAGCAGTACTTC.